The clone carrying this TCR beta chain has a single count. Antigen specificity is unknown. Libraries were prepared by immunoSEQ multiplex PCR; TCRdb keeps only in-frame clonotypes and omits some of them. In the table there are about 68,000 clones, 91% of which are singletons. The data stem from a study of cytomegalovirus exposure and HLA in healthy donors. Study outcomes and limitations: Rarity held for most TCR sequences, but there were some public TCRs that occurred in many donors. Testing in vitro showed a few CMV-associated chains specific for CMV antigens. Associated with cytomegalovirus, according to the listing, were some 150 TCR beta chains.

The CDR3 runs to 15 residues. Germline-derived CDR1 and CDR2 are KGHSH and LQKENI. The ends lost 3 bases at V and 5 bases at J; junction bases unmatched: 8. J is TRBJ2-3 and V is TRBV18; TRBD2 matches 7 bases. The sequenced sample consisted of PBMCs. The source is a man in his late teens or twenties in good health and CMV-seronegative. CDR3 in amino acids: CASSPAGEVQDTQYF. CDR3 in DNA: TGTGCCAGCTCACCCGCGGGAGAGGTTCAAGATACGCAGTATTTT.